This TCR beta chain was sequenced for a study of control samples from healthy donors and cancer patients. The table came from immunoSEQ multiplex PCR; TCRdb's copy has only in-frame clones and leaves some out. The table includes 150,000 to 200,000 clones, roughly 94% detected once. The receptor was isolated from a woman between 40 and 50 years old in good health. What was sequenced was blood.

CDR3 amino acids: CASSLGGSGRAGQFF. CDR3 sequence (DNA): TGCGCCAGCAGCTTGGGGGGTAGCGGGAGGGCCGGCCAGTTCTTC. This chain connects TRBV5-1 to TRBJ2-1; 11 bases match TRBD2. Germline V gene lookup returns CDR1 SGHRS and CDR2 YFSETQ. The V and J ends lost 0 bases and 13 bases, in that order; junction bases with no gene match: 9. The CDR3 is made up of 15 amino acids. Together with reference TRBV5-1 and TRBJ2-1, the CDR3 gives the full variable domain: KAGVTQTPRYLIKTRGQQVTLSCSPISGHRSVSWYQQTPGQGLQFLFEYFSETQRNKGNFPGRFSGRQFSNSRSEMNVSTLELGDSALYLCASSLGGSGRAGQFFGPGTRLTVL.